This note documents a single T cell receptor beta chain sequence. The antigen is undetermined. This entry belongs to a study of shared clonotypes between healthy human individuals. Study findings and constraints: Relative to their counterparts shared across all four donors, non-shared clonotypes exhibited diminished generation probabilities. Roughly 5% was the fraction of naive CD4 clonotypes found shared across a handful of donors.

Sorted-subset replicate PCR reactions were performed with around 200 ng DNA, corresponding to roughly 30,000 T cell genomes. TCRdb's table, derived via immunoSEQ multiplex PCR, lists solely in-frame clones and lacks some. The sample contains 730,000 or so clones, more than 70% of which appear only once. Looked up from germline, CDR1 is SNHLY and CDR2 is FYNNEI. CDR3 length equals 16 residues. Trimming took 2 bases from V and 2 from J, leaving 13 bases between them. This chain joins TRBV2 and TRBJ1-3; D call uncertain. The sequence derives from a woman aged 30 to 39 in good health. The material sequenced was memory CD4+ T cells sorted from blood. The subset is: CD45RA-negative fraction. CDR3 sequence reads: CASSELSQKTGNTIYF. The CDR3 DNA reads TGTGCCAGCAGTGAACTGAGTCAGAAGACTGGAAACACCATATATTTT.